The present T cell receptor beta chain was sequenced within a study of identical twins. The germline V gene has CDR1 SGHRS and CDR2 YFSETQ. The CDR3 extends over 17 amino acids. The V end lost 4 bases, the J end lost 0 bases, and 19 bases lay between the germline ends. This clonotype came up a few times. TCRdb re-derived calls from the 5' RACE reads in MiXCR, one entry per CDR3 protein. The table has 690,000 or so distinct CDR3 sequences, 8.6% seen once. No donor was unhealthy or non-Caucasian. This same sample was also taken into another study, of yellow fever vaccine responses in identical twins.

The chain carries TRBV5-1 and TRBJ2-5; tentatively, D is TRBD1 or TRBD2 (5 bases each). Sample: PBMCs. This clonotype originated in a woman younger than 30 in good health. CDR3 coding DNA: TGCGCCAGCAGCCTCATTCGATCGGGACGGAACCAAGAGACCCAGTACTTC. Its translation is CASSLIRSGRNQETQYF.